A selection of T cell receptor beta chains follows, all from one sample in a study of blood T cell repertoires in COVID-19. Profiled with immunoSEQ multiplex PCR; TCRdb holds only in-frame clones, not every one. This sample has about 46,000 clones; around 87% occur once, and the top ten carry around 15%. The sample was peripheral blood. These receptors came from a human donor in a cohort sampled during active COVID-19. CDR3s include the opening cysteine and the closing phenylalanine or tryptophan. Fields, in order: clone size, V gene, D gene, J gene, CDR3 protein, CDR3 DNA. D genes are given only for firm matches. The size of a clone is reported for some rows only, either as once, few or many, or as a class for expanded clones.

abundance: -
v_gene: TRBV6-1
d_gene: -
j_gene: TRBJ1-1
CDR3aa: CASSEAEHTEAFF
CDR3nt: TGTGCCAGCAGTGAAGCGGAGCACACTGAAGCTTTCTTT

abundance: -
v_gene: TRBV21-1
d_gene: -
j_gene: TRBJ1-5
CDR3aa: CASSKEWVQGNQPQHF
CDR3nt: TGTGCCAGCAGCAAAGAATGGGTGCAGGGCAATCAGCCCCAGCATTTT

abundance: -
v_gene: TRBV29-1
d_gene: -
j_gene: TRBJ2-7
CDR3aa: CSVRESYEQYF
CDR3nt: TGCAGCGTACGGGAAAGCTACGAGCAGTACTTC

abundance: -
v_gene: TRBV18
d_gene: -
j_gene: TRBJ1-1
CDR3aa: CASSIQGRAFF
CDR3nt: TGTGCCAGCTCAATTCAGGGTCGCGCTTTCTTT

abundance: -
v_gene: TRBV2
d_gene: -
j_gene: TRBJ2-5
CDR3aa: CASSWGLGETQYF
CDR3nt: TGTGCCAGCAGTTGGGGGCTCGGAGAGACCCAGTACTTC

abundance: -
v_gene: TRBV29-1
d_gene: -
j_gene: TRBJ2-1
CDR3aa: CSVEEGMSNEQFF
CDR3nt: TGCAGCGTCGAGGAGGGCATGTCGAATGAGCAGTTCTTC

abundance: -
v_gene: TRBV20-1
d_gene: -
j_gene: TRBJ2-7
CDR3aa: CSAPTDYEQYF
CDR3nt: TGCAGTGCTCCGACAGACTACGAGCAGTACTTC

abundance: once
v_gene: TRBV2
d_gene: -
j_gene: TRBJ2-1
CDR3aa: CASTEGGRGYNEQFF
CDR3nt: TGTGCCAGCACCGAAGGAGGGAGAGGCTACAATGAGCAGTTCTTC

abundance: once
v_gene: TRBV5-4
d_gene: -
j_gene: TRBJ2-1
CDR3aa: CASSLVGGNNEQFF
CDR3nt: TGTGCCAGCAGCTTGGTAGGGGGTAACAATGAGCAGTTCTTC

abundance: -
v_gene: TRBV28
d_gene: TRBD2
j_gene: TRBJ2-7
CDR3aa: CASSGRWVAGNDEQYF
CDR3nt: TGTGCCAGCAGTGGCCGTTGGGTAGCGGGGAATGACGAGCAGTACTTC

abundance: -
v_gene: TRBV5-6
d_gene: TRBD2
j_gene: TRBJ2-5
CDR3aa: CASSLGTRGTQYF
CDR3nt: TGTGCCAGCAGCTTGGGGACTAGGGGGACCCAGTACTTC

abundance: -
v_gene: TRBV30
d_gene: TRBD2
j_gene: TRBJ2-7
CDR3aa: CAWSEIAGLAYEQYF
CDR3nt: TGTGCCTGGAGTGAAATAGCGGGTCTAGCCTACGAGCAGTACTTC

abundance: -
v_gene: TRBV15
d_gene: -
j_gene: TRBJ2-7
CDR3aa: CATSSPGVSYEQYF
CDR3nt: TGTGCCACCAGCTCACCGGGGGTTTCCTACGAGCAGTACTTC

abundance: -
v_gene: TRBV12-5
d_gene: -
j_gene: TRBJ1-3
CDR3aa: CASGLVLGGSGNTIYF
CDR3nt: TGTGCTAGTGGTTTGGTATTGGGGGGCTCTGGAAACACCATATATTTT

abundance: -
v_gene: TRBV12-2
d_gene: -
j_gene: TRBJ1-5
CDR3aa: CASRLVYLAGGNQPQHF
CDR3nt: TGTGCAAGTCGCTTAGTGTATCTGGCAGGTGGCAATCAGCCCCAGCATTTT

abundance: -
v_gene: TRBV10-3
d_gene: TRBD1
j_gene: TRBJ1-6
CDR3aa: CAIGGTGVNSPLHF
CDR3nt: TGTGCCATCGGGGGTACAGGGGTTAATTCACCCCTCCACTTT

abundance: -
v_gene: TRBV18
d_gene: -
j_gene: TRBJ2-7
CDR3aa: CASSQTRTYEQYF
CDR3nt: TGTGCCAGCTCGCAGACTAGAACCTACGAGCAGTACTTC

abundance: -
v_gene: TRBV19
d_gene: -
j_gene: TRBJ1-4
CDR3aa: CASSMTTGLPNEKLFF
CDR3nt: TGTGCCAGTAGTATGACTACAGGGTTACCTAATGAAAAACTGTTTTTT

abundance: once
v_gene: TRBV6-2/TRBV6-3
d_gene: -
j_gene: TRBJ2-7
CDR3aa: CASSYSDTYEQYF
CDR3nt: TGTGCCAGCAGTTACTCGGACACCTACGAGCAGTACTTC

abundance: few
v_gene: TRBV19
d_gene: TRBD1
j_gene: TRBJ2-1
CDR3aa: CASSAGRDRVHEQFF
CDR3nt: TGTGCCAGTAGCGCTGGCCGGGACAGGGTCCATGAGCAGTTCTTC

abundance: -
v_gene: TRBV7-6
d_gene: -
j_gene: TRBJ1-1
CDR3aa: CASTSGLMNTEAFF
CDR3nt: TGTGCCAGCACGTCAGGGTTGATGAACACTGAAGCTTTCTTT

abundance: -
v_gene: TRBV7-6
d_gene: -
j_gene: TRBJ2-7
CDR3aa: CASSLEGGLSYEQYF
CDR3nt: TGTGCCAGCAGCTTAGAGGGTGGACTGAGCTACGAGCAGTACTTC

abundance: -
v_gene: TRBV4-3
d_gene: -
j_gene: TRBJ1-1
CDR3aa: CASSRDRMNTEAFF
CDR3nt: TGCGCCAGCAGCCGCGACAGAATGAACACTGAAGCTTTCTTT

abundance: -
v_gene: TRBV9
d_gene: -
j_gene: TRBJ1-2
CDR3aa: CASSVTGYYGYTF
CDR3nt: TGTGCCAGCAGCGTTACAGGGTACTATGGCTACACCTTC

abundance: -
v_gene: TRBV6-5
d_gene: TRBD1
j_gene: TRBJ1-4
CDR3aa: CASTDRGKGEKLFF
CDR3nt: TGTGCCAGCACCGACAGGGGAAAGGGAGAAAAACTGTTTTTT

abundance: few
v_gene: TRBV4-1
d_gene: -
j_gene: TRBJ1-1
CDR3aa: CASSQDRNTEAFF
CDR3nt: TGCGCCAGCAGCCAAGACAGGAACACTGAAGCTTTCTTT

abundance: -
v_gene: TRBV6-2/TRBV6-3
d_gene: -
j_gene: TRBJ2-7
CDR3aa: CASSYGTEQYF
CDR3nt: TGTGCCAGCAGTTACGGGACAGAGCAGTACTTC

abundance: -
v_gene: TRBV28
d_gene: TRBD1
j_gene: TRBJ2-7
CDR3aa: CASSLGTGKNYEQYF
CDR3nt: TGTGCCAGCAGCCTGGGGACAGGCAAAAATTACGAGCAGTACTTC

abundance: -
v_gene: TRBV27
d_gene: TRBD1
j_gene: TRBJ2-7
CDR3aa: CASSLTGGTYEQYF
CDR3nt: TGTGCCAGCAGTTTGACAGGGGGCACCTACGAGCAGTACTTC

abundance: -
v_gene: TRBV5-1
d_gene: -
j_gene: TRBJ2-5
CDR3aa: CASSLANRMETQYF
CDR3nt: TGCGCCAGCAGCTTGGCCAACAGAATGGAGACCCAGTACTTC

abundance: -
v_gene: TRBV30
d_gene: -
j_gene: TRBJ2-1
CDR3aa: CAWSAPWSSYNEQFF
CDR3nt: TGTGCCTGGAGTGCCCCATGGAGCTCCTACAATGAGCAGTTCTTC

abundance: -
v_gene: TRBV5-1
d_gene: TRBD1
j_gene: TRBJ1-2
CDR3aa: CASSFTPGQGVYGYTF
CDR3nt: TGCGCCAGCAGCTTTACCCCGGGACAGGGGGTGTATGGCTACACCTTC

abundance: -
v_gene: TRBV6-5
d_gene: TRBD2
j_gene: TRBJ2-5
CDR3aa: CASSNSGRAVETQYF
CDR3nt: TGTGCCAGCAGCAATAGCGGGAGGGCCGTAGAGACCCAGTACTTC

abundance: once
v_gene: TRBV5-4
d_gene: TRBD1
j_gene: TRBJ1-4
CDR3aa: CASSSVPGQGVAEKLFF
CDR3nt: TGTGCCAGCAGCTCTGTCCCGGGACAGGGGGTTGCTGAAAAACTGTTTTTT

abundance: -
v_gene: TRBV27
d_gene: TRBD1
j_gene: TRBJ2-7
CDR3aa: CASSGQGTYEQYF
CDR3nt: TGTGCCAGCAGTGGACAGGGGACCTACGAGCAGTACTTC

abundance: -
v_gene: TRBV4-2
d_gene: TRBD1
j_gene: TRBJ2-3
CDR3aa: CASSQVTGGGRVGTDTQYF
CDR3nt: TGTGCCAGCAGCCAAGTGACAGGGGGAGGACGGGTGGGCACAGATACGCAGTATTTT

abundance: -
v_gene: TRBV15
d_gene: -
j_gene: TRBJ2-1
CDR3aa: CATSRDGRTTYNEQFF
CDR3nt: TGTGCCACCAGCAGAGATGGGAGGACCACCTACAATGAGCAGTTCTTC

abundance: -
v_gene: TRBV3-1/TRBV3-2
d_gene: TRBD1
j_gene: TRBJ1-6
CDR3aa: CASSQGRGSNSPLHF
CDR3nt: TGTGCCAGCAGCCAAGGCAGGGGGAGTAATTCACCCCTCCACTTT

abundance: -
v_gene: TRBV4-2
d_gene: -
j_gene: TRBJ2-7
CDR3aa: CASSQDTVGDEQYF
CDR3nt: TGTGCCAGCAGCCAAGATACGGTCGGGGACGAGCAGTACTTC

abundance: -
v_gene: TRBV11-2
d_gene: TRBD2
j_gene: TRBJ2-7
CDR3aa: CASSSGLARVEQYF
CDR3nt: TGTGCCAGCAGCTCGGGACTAGCCAGGGTAGAGCAGTACTTC

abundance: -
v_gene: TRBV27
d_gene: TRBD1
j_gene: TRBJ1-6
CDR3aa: CASSTGQGAPLHF
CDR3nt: TGTGCCAGCAGCACGGGACAGGGGGCACCCCTCCACTTT

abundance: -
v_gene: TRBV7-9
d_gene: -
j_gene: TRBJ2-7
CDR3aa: CASSLDSSYEQYF
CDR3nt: TGTGCCAGCAGCCTGGACAGTTCCTACGAGCAGTACTTC

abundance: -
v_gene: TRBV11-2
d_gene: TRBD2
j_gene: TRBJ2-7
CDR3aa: CASSPGLAGEKYF
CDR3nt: TGTGCCAGCAGCCCGGGACTAGCGGGAGAGAAGTACTTC

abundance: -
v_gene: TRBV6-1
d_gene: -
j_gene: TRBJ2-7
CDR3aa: CASSEAGGEYEQYF
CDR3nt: TGTGCCAGCAGTGAAGCGGGAGGTGAATACGAGCAGTACTTC

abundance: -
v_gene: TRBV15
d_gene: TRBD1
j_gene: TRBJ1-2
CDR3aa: CATSRELTGTGYTF
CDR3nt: TGTGCCACCAGCAGAGAGTTGACAGGGACCGGCTACACCTTC

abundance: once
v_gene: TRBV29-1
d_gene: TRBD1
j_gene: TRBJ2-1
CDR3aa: CSVGDRGYNEQFF
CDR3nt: TGCAGCGTTGGGGACAGGGGCTACAATGAGCAGTTCTTC

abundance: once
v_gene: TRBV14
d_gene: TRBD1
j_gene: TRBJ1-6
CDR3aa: CASSATGGNSPLHF
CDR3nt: TGTGCCAGCAGCGCAACAGGGGGTAATTCACCCCTCCACTTT

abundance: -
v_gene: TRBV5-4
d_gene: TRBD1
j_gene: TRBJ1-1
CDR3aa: CASGEGQGVLAFF
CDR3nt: TGTGCCAGCGGGGAGGGACAGGGGGTCTTGGCTTTCTTT

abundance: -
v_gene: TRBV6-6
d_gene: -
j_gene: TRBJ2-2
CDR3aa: CASMEGLTGELFF
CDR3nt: TGTGCCAGCATGGAGGGGCTGACCGGGGAGCTGTTTTTT

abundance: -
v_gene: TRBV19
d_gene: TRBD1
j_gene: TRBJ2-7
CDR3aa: CASSGDRGYEQYF
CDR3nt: TGTGCCAGTAGTGGGGACAGGGGCTACGAGCAGTACTTC

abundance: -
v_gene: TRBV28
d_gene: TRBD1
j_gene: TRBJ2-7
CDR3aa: CASSGGQLSEQYF
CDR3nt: TGTGCCAGCAGTGGGGGACAGTTATCCGAGCAGTACTTC

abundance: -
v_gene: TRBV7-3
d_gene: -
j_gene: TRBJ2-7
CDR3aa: CASSLTPGGFF
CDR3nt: TGTGCCAGCAGCTTAACCCCTGGGGGCTTTTTC

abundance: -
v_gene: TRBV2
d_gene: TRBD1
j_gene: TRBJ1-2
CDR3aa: CASSETLGQGGYGYTF
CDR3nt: TGTGCCAGCAGTGAAACCCTTGGACAGGGAGGCTATGGCTACACCTTC

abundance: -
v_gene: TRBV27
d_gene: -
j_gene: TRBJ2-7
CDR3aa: CASSSLPPQGNEQYF
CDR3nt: TGTGCCAGCAGTTCCCTACCCCCACAGGGAAACGAGCAGTACTTC